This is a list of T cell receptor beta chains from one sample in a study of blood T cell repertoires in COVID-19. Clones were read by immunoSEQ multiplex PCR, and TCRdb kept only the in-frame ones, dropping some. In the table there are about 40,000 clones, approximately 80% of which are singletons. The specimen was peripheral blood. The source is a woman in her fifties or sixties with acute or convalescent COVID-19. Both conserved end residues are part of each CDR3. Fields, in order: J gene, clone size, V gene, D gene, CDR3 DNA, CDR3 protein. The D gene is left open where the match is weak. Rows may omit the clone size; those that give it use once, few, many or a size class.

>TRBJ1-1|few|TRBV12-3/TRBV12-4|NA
TGTGCCAGCAGTTTAGCCAGGACTGAAGCTTTCTTT
CASSLARTEAFF
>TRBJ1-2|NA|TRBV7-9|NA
TGTGCCAGCAGCTTAGATCGGGGTCTGGGCTATGGCTACACCTTC
CASSLDRGLGYGYTF
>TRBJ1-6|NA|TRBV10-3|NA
TGTGCCATCAAAGACGACAGGAATTCACCCCTCCACTTT
CAIKDDRNSPLHF
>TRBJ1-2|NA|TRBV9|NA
TGTGCCAGCAGCCTAGAGACAGGCTATGGCTACACCTTC
CASSLETGYGYTF
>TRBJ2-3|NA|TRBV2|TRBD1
TGTGCCAGCAGTGCGATTACAGGGGCCAGGGAGTATTTT
CASSAITGAREYF
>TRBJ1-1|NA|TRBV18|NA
TGTGCCAGCTCACCTCAGGGAAATAGAATGAACACTGAAGCTTTCTTT
CASSPQGNRMNTEAFF
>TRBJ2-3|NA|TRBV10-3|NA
TGTGCCATCAGTGAGTCCCTGCGCTCAGATACGCAGTATTTT
CAISESLRSDTQYF
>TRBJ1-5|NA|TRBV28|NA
TGTGCCACCGCCCAGGGCCGGAGAAATCAGCCCCAGCATTTT
CATAQGRRNQPQHF
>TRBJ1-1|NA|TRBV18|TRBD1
TGTGCCAGCTCACCAAGGCAGGGGGCGCGAGATACTGAAGCTTTCTTT
CASSPRQGARDTEAFF
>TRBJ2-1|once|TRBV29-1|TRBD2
TGCAGCGTTGAGACCCCTAGCGGGAGTATCAGGAATGAGCAGTTCTTC
CSVETPSGSIRNEQFF
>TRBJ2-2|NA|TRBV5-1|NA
TGCGCCAGCGGGCGCGACACCGGGGAGCTGTTTTTT
CASGRDTGELFF
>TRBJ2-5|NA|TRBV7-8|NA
TGTGCCAGCAGAGAGGGACACCCAGAGACCCAGTACTTC
CASREGHPETQYF
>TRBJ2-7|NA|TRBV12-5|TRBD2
TGTGCTAGTGGTTTTTCTAGCGGGGGCCGTTACGAGCAGTACTTC
CASGFSSGGRYEQYF
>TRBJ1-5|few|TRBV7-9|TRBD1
TGTGCCAGCAGCGAAGGACAGGGGGTTCTTCAGCCCCAGCATTTT
CASSEGQGVLQPQHF
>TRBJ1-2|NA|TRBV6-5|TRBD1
TGTGCCAGCAGTCTAGGACAGGGGGAAGGAAATGGCTACACCTTC
CASSLGQGEGNGYTF
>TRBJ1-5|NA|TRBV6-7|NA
TGTGCCAGCACTCAATTGCGGGGGGTTAGCTGGCATTTT
CASTQLRGVSWHF
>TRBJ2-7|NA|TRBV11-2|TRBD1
TGTGCCAGCAGCCGACCGGGACAGTCCTACGAGCAGTACTTC
CASSRPGQSYEQYF
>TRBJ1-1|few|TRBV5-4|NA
TGTGCCAGCAGCCCGGCAGGGTCTGCCACTGAAGCTTTCTTT
CASSPAGSATEAFF
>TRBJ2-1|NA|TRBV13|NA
TGTGCCAGCAGCCCTCGGGGGAGCCTTGAGCAGTTCTTC
CASSPRGSLEQFF
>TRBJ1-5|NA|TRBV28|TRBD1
TGTGCCAGCAGTCCGTCGGGACAGGGGGGGCTTGAGCCCCAGCATTTT
CASSPSGQGGLEPQHF
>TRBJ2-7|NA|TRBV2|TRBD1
TGTGCCAGCACCCAGGGGGCCTACGAGCAGTACTTC
CASTQGAYEQYF
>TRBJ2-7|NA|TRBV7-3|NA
TGTGCCAGCAGCTTAATGGGGGGCGAGCAGTACTTC
CASSLMGGEQYF
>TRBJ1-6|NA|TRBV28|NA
TGTGCCAGCAGCCTTCAGGGGACCAGCTCCTATAATTCACCCCTCCACTTT
CASSLQGTSSYNSPLHF
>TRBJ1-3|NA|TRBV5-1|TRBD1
TGCGCCAGCAGCACTGGAAAGGGGACAGGGACAAACGCCAACACCATATATTTT
CASSTGKGTGTNANTIYF
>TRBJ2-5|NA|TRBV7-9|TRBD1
TGTGCCAGCAGCTACAGGACAGGGTTGTCCGGCGAGACCCAGTACTTC
CASSYRTGLSGETQYF
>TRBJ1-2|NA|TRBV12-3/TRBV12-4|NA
TGTGCCAGCAGTACCAGGGGTGCCTATGGCTACACCTTC
CASSTRGAYGYTF
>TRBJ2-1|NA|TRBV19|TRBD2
TGTGCCAGTAGTATGCGGGGGGGTTACAATGAGCAGTTCTTC
CASSMRGGYNEQFF
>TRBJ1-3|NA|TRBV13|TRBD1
TGTGCCAGCAGCTTGATGGGACAGGGAAACACCATATATTTT
CASSLMGQGNTIYF
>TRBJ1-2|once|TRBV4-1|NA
TGCGCCAGCAGCCAAATACAGGGAAGCTATGGCTACACCTTC
CASSQIQGSYGYTF
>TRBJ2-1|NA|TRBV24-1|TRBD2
TGTGCCACCAGTGACGGACTAGCGAGTAACAATGAGCAGTTCTTC
CATSDGLASNNEQFF
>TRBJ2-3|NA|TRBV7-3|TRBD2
TGTGCCAGCAGCTTAATAGGGACTAGCGGGGGAGATACGCAGTATTTT
CASSLIGTSGGDTQYF
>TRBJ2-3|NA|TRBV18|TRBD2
TGTGCCAGCTCACCCGTAGCGGGAGTTCAATCCAACACAGATACGCAGTATTTT
CASSPVAGVQSNTDTQYF
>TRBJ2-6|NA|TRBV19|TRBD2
TGTGCCAGTACCGTCGGGGGGTTAAAGGCCAACGTCCTGACTTTC
CASTVGGLKANVLTF
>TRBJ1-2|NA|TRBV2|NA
TGTGCCAGCAGTGAGGGAGAATTGGGCTATGGCTACACCTTC
CASSEGELGYGYTF
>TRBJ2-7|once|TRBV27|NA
TGTGCCAGCAGTTTATCGCAGGGCTCCTACGAGCAGTACTTC
CASSLSQGSYEQYF
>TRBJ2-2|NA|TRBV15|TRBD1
TGTGCCACCAGCAGAGTTTTTTTTCCGGACAGGGTACACCGGGAGCTGTTTTTT
CATSRVFFPDRVHRELFF
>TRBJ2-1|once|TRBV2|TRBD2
TGTGCCAGCAGCCCGACTAGCGGGACGAGAGGTGAGCAGTTCTTC
CASSPTSGTRGEQFF
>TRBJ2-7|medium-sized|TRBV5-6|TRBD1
TGTGCCAGCAGCTTGGGCATACAGGGGTACGAGCAGTACTTC
CASSLGIQGYEQYF
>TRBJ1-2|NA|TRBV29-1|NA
TGCAGCGTAAGGCCTGACAGGACGACCGATAGAACTAATGGCTACACCTTC
CSVRPDRTTDRTNGYTF
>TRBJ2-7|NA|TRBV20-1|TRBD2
TGCAGGGAGCGGGGGTCTTACGAGCAGTACTTC
CRERGSYEQYF
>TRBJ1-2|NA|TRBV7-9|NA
TGTGCCAGCAGCTACGCTGCGGGAGGCTACACCTTC
CASSYAAGGYTF
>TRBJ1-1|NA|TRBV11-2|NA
TGTGCCAGCAGCTTGCAGGGCGGGGGTAAAGCTTTCTTT
CASSLQGGGKAFF
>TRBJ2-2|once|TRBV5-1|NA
TGCGCCAGCAGCTTGCCGACTGGGACCGGGGAGCTGTTTTTT
CASSLPTGTGELFF
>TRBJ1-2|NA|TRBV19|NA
TGTGCCAGTAGTCAGAACCAGGGAGGCTACACCTTC
CASSQNQGGYTF
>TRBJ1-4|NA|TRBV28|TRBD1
TGTGCCAGCAGTTTGTCTATCCCGGGACAGGGGTACAAACTGTTTTTT
CASSLSIPGQGYKLFF
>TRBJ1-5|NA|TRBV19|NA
TGTGCCAGTAGTATCATCAGGGGAGTAGGGCTTAGCAATCAGCCCCAGCATTTT
CASSIIRGVGLSNQPQHF
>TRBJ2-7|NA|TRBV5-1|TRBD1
TGCGCCAGCAGCCGAACCGGGACAGGGGAATACGAGCAGTACTTC
CASSRTGTGEYEQYF
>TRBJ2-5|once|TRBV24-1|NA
TGTGCCACCAGTTTGAGAGAGACCCAGTACTTC
CATSLRETQYF
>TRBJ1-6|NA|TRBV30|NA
TGTGCCTGGACGGGCTTGGGGCTTAATTCACCCCTCCACTTT
CAWTGLGLNSPLHF
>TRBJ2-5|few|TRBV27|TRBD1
TGTGCCAGCAGTTTATGGGGACAGGGGATAGAGGAGACCCAGTACTTC
CASSLWGQGIEETQYF
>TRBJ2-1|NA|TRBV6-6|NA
TGTGCCAGCAGACCTCCGGGACTTCACAATGAGCAGTTCTTC
CASRPPGLHNEQFF